These T cell receptor beta chains were read from a single sample in a study of beta chain features in type 1 diabetes. Clones were sequenced by immunoSEQ multiplex PCR, and TCRdb holds only the in-frame ones, with some missing. The sample consists of over 500,000 clones, about 14% of them appearing once. The specimen sequenced was naive CD4+ T cells from blood. The receptors were sampled from a man aged 18 to 29 in good health. Both conserved end residues are part of each CDR3.

length: 15; V: TRBV6-5; J: TRBJ2-7; CDR3: CASSYSSGISYEQYF
length: 12; V: TRBV10-3; J: TRBJ1-1; CDR3: CAISESGWGAFF
length: 14; V: TRBV15; J: TRBJ2-7; CDR3: CATSRDTRAYEQYF
length: 12; V: TRBV30; J: TRBJ2-3; CDR3: CAWSTWTDTQYF
length: 19; V: TRBV28; J: TRBJ1-4; CDR3: CASSLYDRGRGGGGEKLFF
length: 16; V: TRBV7-9; J: TRBJ2-5; CDR3: CASNPQDRPTRETQYF
length: 13; V: TRBV7-2; J: TRBJ1-2; CDR3: CASSLVRDSGYTF
length: 15; V: TRBV5-1; J: TRBJ2-7; CDR3: CASSRGQGATYEQYF
length: 15; V: TRBV6-5; J: TRBJ1-2; CDR3: CASSYYGLANYGYTF
length: 11; V: TRBV20-1; J: TRBJ2-5; CDR3: CSARPTGAQYF
length: 14; V: TRBV2; J: TRBJ1-3; CDR3: CASSVLSSGNTIYF
length: 11; V: TRBV7-9; J: TRBJ1-1; CDR3: CASIGGWEAFF
length: 15; V: TRBV30; J: TRBJ1-6; CDR3: CAWMKTGWYNSPLHF
length: 12; V: TRBV2; J: TRBJ2-7; CDR3: CASSGWQAEQYF
length: 15; V: TRBV5-1; J: TRBJ2-1; CDR3: CASLGTGSNYNEQFF
length: 11; V: TRBV28; J: TRBJ2-3; CDR3: CASSSVDTQYF
length: 13; V: TRBV11-1; J: TRBJ2-7; CDR3: CASSYRALDEQYF
length: 15; V: TRBV19; J: TRBJ2-7; CDR3: CASSLNLAGAYEQYF
length: 16; V: TRBV29-1; J: TRBJ2-7; CDR3: CSVEEMAGSHLYEQYF
length: 14; V: TRBV28; J: TRBJ1-2; CDR3: CASSLYGPPYGYTF
length: 14; V: TRBV28; J: TRBJ2-1; CDR3: CASTPRSSYNEQFF
length: 11; V: TRBV7-9; J: TRBJ1-5; CDR3: CASCREGPQHF
length: 14; V: TRBV6-4; J: TRBJ1-1; CDR3: CASSDLANPTEAFF
length: 13; V: TRBV27; J: TRBJ1-1; CDR3: CASRPNQNTEAFF
length: 14; V: TRBV19; J: TRBJ1-2; CDR3: CASSIQGPYGGYTF
length: 14; V: TRBV10-3; J: TRBJ1-1; CDR3: CAISDKGMNTEAFF
length: 12; V: TRBV10-3; J: TRBJ2-7; CDR3: CAISEQDYEQYF
length: 14; V: TRBV29-1; J: TRBJ1-2; CDR3: CSVDIGTAKIGYTF
length: 14; V: TRBV4-2; J: TRBJ1-2; CDR3: CASSSQTGRDGYTF
length: 15; V: TRBV28; J: TRBJ1-1; CDR3: CASSLGRVGTPEAFF
length: 13; V: TRBV5-4; J: TRBJ1-2; CDR3: CASSETGSYGYTF
length: 12; V: TRBV29-1; J: TRBJ1-1; CDR3: CSVQGRGTEAFF
length: 18; V: TRBV4-3; J: TRBJ2-1; CDR3: CASSQAISGLVINNEQFF
length: 17; V: TRBV13; J: TRBJ2-7; CDR3: CASGGVTGSRATYEQYF
length: 15; V: TRBV2; J: TRBJ1-5; CDR3: CASTPLKGAGQPQHF
length: 15; V: TRBV5-1; J: TRBJ2-4; CDR3: CASSWGRRVVNIQYF
length: 15; V: TRBV9; J: TRBJ1-1; CDR3: CASSQKENRVTEAFF
length: 15; V: TRBV7-2; J: TRBJ1-3; CDR3: CASSLVTTGERTIYF
length: 16; V: TRBV7-9; J: TRBJ1-5; CDR3: CASSSRGGTGTDPQHF
length: 10; V: TRBV28; J: TRBJ2-7; CDR3: CASSPYEQYF
length: 15; V: TRBV25-1; J: TRBJ2-4; CDR3: CASSDPTRQGSIQYF
length: 16; V: TRBV27; J: TRBJ1-5; CDR3: CASSLVGGQKNQPQHF
length: 16; V: TRBV6-6; J: TRBJ2-7; CDR3: CASSYGLTGRQAEQYF
length: 15; V: TRBV7-2; J: TRBJ1-5; CDR3: CASSLNDRQGQTQHF
length: 14; V: TRBV25-1; J: TRBJ2-5; CDR3: CASSGLNRRGTQYF
length: 15; V: TRBV7-2; J: TRBJ1-5; CDR3: CASSLDRGVSQPQHF
length: 15; V: TRBV9; J: TRBJ2-2; CDR3: CASSVEGINTGELFF
length: 15; V: TRBV27; J: TRBJ2-7; CDR3: CASRPLEGDPYEQYF
length: 14; V: TRBV19; J: TRBJ2-5; CDR3: CASSGLAAEVPQYF
length: 15; V: TRBV15; J: TRBJ2-2; CDR3: CATIQTGVEPGELFF
length: 15; V: TRBV30; J: TRBJ1-6; CDR3: CALAGSAPYNSPLHF
length: 13; V: TRBV6-6; J: TRBJ1-1; CDR3: CASSYSQNTEAFF
length: 15; V: TRBV6-6; J: TRBJ2-5; CDR3: CASSYSSGGPRTQYF
length: 15; V: TRBV7-2; J: TRBJ2-7; CDR3: CASSFAQGLKDEQYF
length: 13; V: TRBV25-1; J: TRBJ1-1; CDR3: CASSVGAYTEAFF
length: 14; V: TRBV4-2; J: TRBJ1-1; CDR3: CASSHTGTNTEAFF
length: 15; V: TRBV7-9; J: TRBJ1-2; CDR3: CASSMYRGPNYGYTF
length: 15; V: TRBV30; J: TRBJ2-1; CDR3: CAWGPGTGIYNEQFF
length: 17; V: TRBV4-3; J: TRBJ2-3; CDR3: CASSSLRTSGSTDTQYF